This T cell receptor delta chain was recorded in a study of gammadelta T cells in human blood. Study observations and caveats: Microbial exposure appeared to drive polyclonal γδ T cell expansion after birth.

Points on this clone: Its cognate antigen is unknown.

Per germline, CDR1 TSWWSYY and CDR2 QGS. V dropped 1 base and J dropped 2 bases, with 32 bases sitting between them. CDR3 size: 22 residues. TCRdb reanalyzed the RT-PCR reads using CATT. The data contain 1,500 to 2,000 delta-chain clones, 8% to 9% of them singletons. J is TRDJ1 and V is TRDV1, with D perhaps matching TRDD3 (6 bases). This TCR came from a human donor. The sequencing input was non-Vgamma9Vdelta2 gamma-delta T cells from infant blood. CDR3 in amino acids: CALGEPGWASGGEILFTDKLIF. Here the CDR3 DNA reads TGTGCTCTTGGGGAACCGGGTTGGGCGTCCGGGGGGGAAATTTTATTTACCGATAAACTCATCTTT.